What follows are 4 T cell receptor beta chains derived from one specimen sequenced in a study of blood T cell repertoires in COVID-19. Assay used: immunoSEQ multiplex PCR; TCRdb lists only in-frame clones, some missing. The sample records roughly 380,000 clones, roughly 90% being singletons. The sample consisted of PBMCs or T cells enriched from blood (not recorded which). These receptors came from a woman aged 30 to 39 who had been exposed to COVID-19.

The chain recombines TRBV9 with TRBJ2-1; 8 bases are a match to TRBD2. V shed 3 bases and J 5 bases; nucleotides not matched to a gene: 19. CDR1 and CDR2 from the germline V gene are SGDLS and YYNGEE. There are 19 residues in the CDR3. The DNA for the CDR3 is TGTGCCAGCAGCGGACAACAGGGCGGGCTAGCGGGCCATCACAATGAGCAGTTCTTC. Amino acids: CASSGQQGGLAGHHNEQFF.

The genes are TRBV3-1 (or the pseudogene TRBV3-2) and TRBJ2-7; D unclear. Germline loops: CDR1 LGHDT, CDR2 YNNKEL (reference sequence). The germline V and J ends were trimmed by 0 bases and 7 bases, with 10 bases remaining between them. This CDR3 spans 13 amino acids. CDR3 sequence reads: CASSQDLWSEQYF. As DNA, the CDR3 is TGTGCCAGCAGCCAAGATTTATGGAGTGAGCAGTACTTC.

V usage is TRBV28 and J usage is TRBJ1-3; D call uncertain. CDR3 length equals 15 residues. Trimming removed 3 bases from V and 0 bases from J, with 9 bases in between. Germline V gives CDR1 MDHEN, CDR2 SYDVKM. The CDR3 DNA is TGTGCCAGCAGTTTTGGAGGTACCTCTGGAAACACCATATATTTT. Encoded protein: CASSFGGTSGNTIYF.

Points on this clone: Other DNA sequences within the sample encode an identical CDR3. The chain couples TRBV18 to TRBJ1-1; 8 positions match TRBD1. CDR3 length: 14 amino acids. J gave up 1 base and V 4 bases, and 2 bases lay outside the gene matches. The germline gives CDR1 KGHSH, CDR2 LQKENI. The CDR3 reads CASSRGQENTEAFF. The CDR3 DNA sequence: TGTGCCAGCTCACGGGGACAGGAGAACACTGAAGCTTTCTTT.